This T cell receptor beta chain emerged from a study of shared clonotypes between healthy human individuals. Overall study findings and caveats: A limitation of the genetic and exposure-history diversity represented arose from few donors.

On this clone: The antigen is not known.

Deep was the level at which the assay was run. The authors ran unsorted PBMC replicate PCRs on 250 to 300 ng DNA, 25,000 to 35,000 T cell genomes. Clones were read by immunoSEQ multiplex PCR, and TCRdb kept only the in-frame ones, dropping some. The sample yields some 510,000 clones, 70% to 80% seen once. V was shortened by 1 base and J by 1 base, with 16 bases between the two germline ends. Germline lookup yields CDR1 SGHTA and CDR2 FQGNSA. This CDR3 has 17 amino acids. The receptor's source is a woman aged 40 to 55 in good health. Some clones in this sample may be carry-over from other donors' samples. Sequenced: PBMCs. J is TRBJ2-5 and V is TRBV7-2, with D perhaps TRBD1 or TRBD2 (5 bases each). The CDR3 nucleotides are TGTGCCAGCAGCTTAGGGCCAGGGACCCTTATCCAAGAGACCCAGTACTTC. This sequence encodes CASSLGPGTLIQETQYF.